Each of the 20 T cell receptor beta chains below was sequenced from the same sample in a study of T cells in Graves' hyperthyroidism and ophthalmopathy. Amplification targeted TCR beta CDR3 regions from RNA transcripts. RT-PCR in the first round (using the HTBI primer set) targeted the TCR CDR3. TCRdb ran MiXCR on the multiplex PCR reads and lists one entry per CDR3 protein. In the table there are a few hundred thousand distinct CDR3 sequences, more than 20% of which are singletons. Sequenced: blood. Receptors were obtained from a man aged 50-60 years with Graves' hyperthyroidism.

The sample holds many counts of this clonotype. The chain carries TRBV2 and TRBJ2-7, with D hard to call. Germline CDR1 and CDR2: SNHLY and FYNNEI. The CDR3 runs 13 residues. Between the trimmed V and J ends, which lost 3 bases and 3 bases, there was a span of 9 bases. The CDR3 DNA is TGTGCCAGCAGTGAGGACGGGCACTACGAGCAGTACTTC. It codes for CASSEDGHYEQYF.

This clonotype was detected many times. The V gene is TRBV29-1, the J gene TRBJ1-1; 8 nucleotides align to TRBD1. The ends lost 5 bases at V and 4 bases at J; junction bases unmatched: 3. This CDR3 comprises 12 residues. CDR1 SQVTM and CDR2 ANQGSEA come from the germline V gene. The CDR3 DNA follows: TGCAGCGTTATACAGGGGGGCACTGAAGCTTTCTTT. Protein sequence: CSVIQGGTEAFF. Together with reference TRBV29-1 and TRBJ1-1, the CDR3 gives the full variable domain: SAVISQKPSRDICQRGTSLTIQCQVDSQVTMMFWYRQQPGQSLTLIATANQGSEATYESGFVIDKFPISRPNLTFSTLTVSNMSPEDSSIYLCSVIQGGTEAFFGQGTRLTVV.

The table lists this clonotype with many counts. The V call is TRBV11-2, the J call TRBJ2-5; weak D call: TRBD1 (5 bases). V was clipped by 4 bases and J by 2 bases, with 11 bases between them. The CDR3 totals 14 residues. Per germline, CDR1 SGHAT and CDR2 FQNNGV. The CDR3 reads CASSYHRRQETQYF. CDR3 sequence (DNA): TGTGCCAGCAGCTATCACAGGAGACAAGAGACCCAGTACTTC.

This clonotype was picked up a small number of times. The V gene is TRBV15, the J gene TRBJ1-2; D is unresolved. The ends were cut back, 4 bases at V and 4 bases at J, with 16 bases in the middle. CDR1 LNHNV and CDR2 YYDKDF come from the germline V gene (reference sequence). The CDR3 has 15 residues. The CDR3 DNA reads as TGTGCCACCAGCACCGCGGTAGTCTCCTTCTATGGCTACACCTTC. Its protein product is CATSTAVVSFYGYTF. The full variable domain, completed using reference TRBV15 and TRBJ1-2, is DAMVIQNPRYQVTQFGKPVTLSCSQTLNHNVMYWYQQKSSQAPKLLFHYYDKDFNNEADTPDNFQSRRPNTSFCFLDIRSPGLGDTAMYLCATSTAVVSFYGYTFGSGTRLTVV.

In this sample, this clonotype turned up a few times. The chain has TRBV6-6 and TRBJ1-5; D is possibly TRBD1 (5 bases). The CDR3 is made up of 15 amino acids. V was clipped by 2 bases and J by 4 bases, with 12 bases between them. Germline CDR1 reads MNHNY; CDR2 reads SVGAGI (reference sequence). The CDR3 is CASSYGQGENQPQHF. The CDR3 DNA is TGTGCCAGCAGTTACGGGCAGGGAGAGAATCAGCCCCAGCATTTT.

This clonotype was seen at least ten times. The chain couples TRBV20-1 to TRBJ2-3, with 8 nucleotides matching TRBD2. CDR3 length equals 13 residues. Trimming at V came to 5 bases and at J to 1 base, leaving 2 bases not matched to a gene. Germline V CDR1 and CDR2: DFQATT, SNEGSKA (reference sequence). CDR3 DNA: TGCAGTGCTTCGCGGGAGGGCACAGATACGCAGTATTTT. It is translated as CSASREGTDTQYF.

On this clonotype itself: The junction shows a germline mismatch at one end, possibly a read error. Here the CDR3 DNA reads TGTGTCAGTAGCCGCAGGGGTGAGAGCTCCTACGAGCAGTACTTC. Amino acid sequence: CVSSRRGESSYEQYF. J is TRBJ2-7 and V is TRBV19, with D possibly matching TRBD1 (6 bases). The length of the CDR3 is 15 residues. The V gene's germline CDR1 is LNHDA and CDR2 SQIVND (reference sequence).

There are many counts of this clonotype. This chain links TRBV29-1 with TRBJ2-2; TRBD1 might be the D (6 bases). The CDR3 loop spans 15 amino acids. Trimming removed 6 bases at V and 5 bases at J, with 19 bases between. Germline CDR1 reads SQVTM; CDR2 reads ANQGSEA. The CDR3 sequence is CSVLGAGVPTGELFF. DNA for the CDR3: TGCAGCGTCCTAGGGGCAGGGGTTCCGACCGGGGAGCTGTTTTTT.

This clonotype was observed a few times. The chain combines TRBV7-3 with TRBJ2-1, with D tentatively TRBD2 (9 bases). From germline, CDR1 is SGHTA and CDR2 FQGTGA. The CDR3 is made up of 18 amino acids. Trimming cost V 5 bases and J 4 bases, with 24 bases left between them. The DNA for the CDR3 is TGTGCCAGCAGCCCGCGACAGGGGAGTAGCGGGAGTTACAATGAGCAGTTCTTC. Translated: CASSPRQGSSGSYNEQFF. The full variable domain, its missing parts supplied by reference TRBV7-3 and TRBJ2-1, is GAGVSQTPSNKVTEKGKYVELRCDPISGHTALYWYRQSLGQGPEFLIYFQGTGAADDSGLPNDRFFAVRPEGSVSTLKIQRTERGDSAVYLCASSPRQGSSGSYNEQFFGPGTRLTVL.

There are a few counts of this clonotype. The gene calls are TRBV7-6 and TRBJ1-2; D not resolved. V was shortened by 3 bases and J by 5 bases, with 10 bases between the two germline ends. Germline V gene sequence: CDR1 SGHVS, CDR2 FNYEAQ. There are 13 residues in the CDR3. DNA for the CDR3: TGTGCCAGCAGCTTGAATCCGGCTTATGGCTACACCTTC. It codes for CASSLNPAYGYTF.

V is TRBV6-1 and J is TRBJ1-4; a possible D gene is TRBD1 (5 bases). Trimming removed 11 bases from V and 6 bases from J, with 13 bases in between. The CDR3 has 12 residues. Germline assignment: CDR1 MNHNS and CDR2 SASEGT. The chain's CDR3 is CAGRGVDEKLFF. CDR3 DNA sequence: TGTGCCGGGAGGGGAGTGGATGAAAAACTGTTTTTT.

The V call is TRBV18, the J call TRBJ1-6; D is unclear. Germline V gives CDR1 KGHSH, CDR2 LQKENI. V dropped 6 bases and J dropped 0 bases, with 15 bases sitting between them. The CDR3 has 17 amino acids. CDR3: CASSPDRKSSYNSPLHF. CDR3 in DNA: TGTGCCAGCTCCCCGGACCGGAAGAGCTCCTATAATTCACCCCTCCACTTT.

This clonotype was counted a few times. The chain links TRBV30 to TRBJ1-1; D gene unclear. Germline CDR1 is GTSNPN and CDR2 is SVGIG (reference sequence). V gave up 2 bases and J gave up 6 bases, with 10 bases separating them. The CDR3 loop spans 12 amino acids. CDR3 DNA sequence: TGTGCCTGGAGTAACTTGGGCGCTGAAGCTTTCTTT. This gives the protein CAWSNLGAEAFF.

Only a few counts were recorded for this clonotype. V usage is TRBV27 and J usage is TRBJ2-5; D may be TRBD1 (6 bases). The length of the CDR3 is 15 residues. Germline V gene data show CDR1 as MNHEY and CDR2 as SMNVEV (reference sequence). The V and J ends lost 0 bases and 5 bases respectively, with 13 bases between them. The CDR3 region is CASSLSAGAIETQYF. CDR3 in DNA: TGTGCCAGCAGTTTATCGGCAGGGGCTATTGAGACCCAGTACTTC.

The J gene is TRBJ2-7, the V gene TRBV27; 11 bases are a match to TRBD2. V gave up 5 bases and J gave up 3 bases; unmatched junction bases: 6. This CDR3 has 15 amino acids. The germline V gene encodes CDR1 MNHEY and CDR2 SMNVEV (reference sequence). This CDR3 is CASSETSGVHYEQYF. The CDR3 coding sequence is TGTGCCAGCAGTGAGACTAGCGGGGTCCACTACGAGCAGTACTTC.

In this sample, this clonotype turned up many times. The chain has TRBV30 and TRBJ2-3; D unclear. V dropped 2 bases and J dropped 2 bases, with 14 bases sitting between them. The CDR3 totals 15 residues. Germline lookup yields CDR1 GTSNPN and CDR2 SVGIG (reference sequence). In DNA, the CDR3 is TGTGCCTGGAGTCCCCCTAATACCTACACAGATACGCAGTATTTT. It codes for CAWSPPNTYTDTQYF. Supplemented by reference TRBV30 and TRBJ2-3, the full variable domain reads SQTIHQWPATLVQPVGSPLSLECTVEGTSNPNLYWYRQAAGRGLQLLFYSVGIGQISSEVPQNLSASRPQDRQFILSSKKLLLSDSGFYLCAWSPPNTYTDTQYFGPGTRLTVL.

The rearrangement uses TRBV2 and TRBJ1-1; TRBD1 matches at 8 bases. Per the germline V gene, CDR1 is SNHLY and CDR2 is FYNNEI. The CDR3 loop spans 14 amino acids. After removal of 10 bases from V and 5 bases from J, the junction contained 12 bases not matched to a gene. The CDR3 sequence: CATLFRQGRTEAFF. The CDR3 bases are TGTGCCACCTTATTTAGACAGGGGAGGACTGAAGCTTTCTTT.

This clonotype was detected a few times. Here the CDR3 DNA reads TGCGCCAGCAGCGGCCCCGGGACAGGAAATGAAAAACTGTTTTTT. Protein: CASSGPGTGNEKLFF. The chain is built from TRBV5-1 and TRBJ1-4, with TRBD1 matching 8 bases. The V gene end was trimmed by 4 bases and the J gene end by 5 bases; junction bases not matched to a gene: 7. The CDR3 consists of 15 residues. Germline V CDR1 and CDR2: SGHRS, YFSETQ.

This clonotype was counted between two and nine times. The rearrangement links TRBV20-1 to TRBJ2-1; D is tentatively TRBD1 or TRBD2 (5 bases each). V lost 3 bases, J lost 0 bases, and 15 bases lay in between. CDR1 and CDR2 (germline): DFQATT, SNEGSKA (reference sequence). The CDR3 is 16 residues long. CDR3: CSARRRRDPSYNEQFF. The CDR3 nucleotides read TGCAGTGCTAGGAGACGCCGGGACCCCTCCTACAATGAGCAGTTCTTC.

The rearrangement joins TRBV6-1 to TRBJ2-5; D uncertain. The germline CDR1 and CDR2 sequences are MNHNS and SASEGT. The CDR3 contains 13 residues. Deletions cut 3 bases from V and 3 bases from J, with 8 bases between. The CDR3 DNA reads TGTGCCAGCAGTGATATTCCAGAAGAGACCCAGTACTTC. Translating it yields CASSDIPEETQYF.